This T cell receptor (beta chain) was found in a study of T cell responses to AZD1222 COVID-19 vaccine (dated by TCRdb to the early 2020s). For context, the study as a whole: AZD1222 recipients with second doses at about 4 weeks or about 12 weeks were pooled, because spike-specific TCR depth and breadth did not differ between schedules. A total of around 240 trial participants underwent TCR sequencing, of whom about 200 received two doses of AZD1222 and about 25 received two doses of the MenACWY control vaccine. Trial participants were enrolled by age into subgroups of 18-55, 56-69 and 70-plus years, and around 150, 29 and 61 TCR-sequenced participants, respectively, were included in these subgroups.

Paper-wide results and their limitations: Most participants were white British and females outnumbered males, and the authors suggested that clonal diversity may have been underestimated. No day 14 peak-response samples were available, so repertoires were characterized only after the peak T cell response. The vaccine-associated CD4 TCRs covered the entire spike protein, and the dominant responses fell in regions 160-218 and 743-854. Conclusions about previously exposed vaccinees are limited, since just 5 to 7 AZD1222 recipients were seropositive for SARS-CoV-2 at baseline. In the small 56-69-year group, the increase in depth fell short of significance, most likely because of low power. Epitopes outside the regions mutated in the B.1.351 and B.1.1.7 variants were reportedly recognized by nearly half of the unique spike-specific TCRs. A significant rise in spike-specific TCR breadth and depth was observed after two AZD1222 doses relative to day 0 and relative to MenACWY recipients.

Germline trimming amounts to 4 bases on V and 4 bases on J, with 7 as the count of junction bases outside the gene matches. Including cysteine and phenylalanine, the CDR3 has 14 amino acids. Only the CDR3 part of the read is kept: 42 bases, read in frame from the first base. For CDR1 and CDR2, the germline V gene lists SGHRS and YFSETQ. The CDR3 regions of human TCRbeta chains were analyzed by immunosequencing. Per the original workflow: TCRs in the repertoires were compared against a reference library of SARS-CoV-2-specific TCRs that had been generated with the MIRA antigen-specificity platform. Breadth was defined as the fraction of unique TCRs that were SARS-CoV-2-associated, and depth was defined as the fraction of total T cells that were SARS-CoV-2-associated. Each spike-specific TCR was assigned to its reactive spike region and to a CD4 or CD8 class using the MIRA data. Log10-transformed breadth and depth values were compared by one-way ANOVA with Sidak's multiple comparisons tests. TCRdb stores this immuneACCESS table with in-frame sequences only. Part of the clones is absent; in the studies checked, under half of the shortfall reflects unresolved V genes, and no reason is known for the rest. That table furnishes V, J and clone size, whereas the DNA furnished D and trimming. The sample has over 120,000 clones on record, approximately 90% of them singletons. Of the sample, about 3.7% is held by the ten largest clones.

For this clone: The specificity of this receptor is unknown. Base qualities are not provided; no much larger clone lies one nucleotide away.

This specimen's time point label, per the study, means: baseline before first vaccination. Vaccinee samples came from UK trials COV001 and COV002, including a single-blind randomized controlled phase 2/3 trial of AZD1222 (ChAdOx1 nCoV-19) in healthy adults. Trial participant PBMC samples were collected at day 0 and day 28 after the second dose for TCRbeta chain sequencing. Material: peripheral blood, obtained on day 0 of AZD1222 vaccination. The TCR was taken from an adult in good health. The rearrangement combines TRBV5-1 with TRBJ2-7, and TRBD2 aligns with 8 junction nucleotides. The CDR3 region: CASSPGGGMYEQYF. The DNA sequence follows: TGCGCCAGCAGCCCCGGGGGGGGAATGTACGAGCAGTACTTC. The reference TRBV5-1 and TRBJ2-7 proteins fill in what lies around the CDR3, so the full variable domain reads KAGVTQTPRYLIKTRGQQVTLSCSPISGHRSVSWYQQTPGQGLQFLFEYFSETQRNKGNFPGRFSGRQFSNSRSEMNVSTLELGDSALYLCASSPGGGMYEQYFGPGTRLTVT.